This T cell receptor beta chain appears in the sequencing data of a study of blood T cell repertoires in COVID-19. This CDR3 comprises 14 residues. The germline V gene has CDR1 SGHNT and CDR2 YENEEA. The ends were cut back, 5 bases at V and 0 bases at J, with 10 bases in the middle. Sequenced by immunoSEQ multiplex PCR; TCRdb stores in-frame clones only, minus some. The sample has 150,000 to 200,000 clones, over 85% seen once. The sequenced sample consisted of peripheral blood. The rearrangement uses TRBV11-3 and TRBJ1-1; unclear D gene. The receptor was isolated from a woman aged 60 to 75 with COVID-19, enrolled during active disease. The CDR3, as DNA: TGTGCCAGCAGCCTTTCCCAGGTGAACACTGAAGCTTTCTTT. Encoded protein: CASSLSQVNTEAFF.